The sequence of this TCR beta chain was determined in a study of CD8 T cells in ankylosing spondylitis (dated by TCRdb to about 2017). As for the study more broadly: The study profiled T cell receptor beta repertoires in healthy donors and ankylosing spondylitis patients to find disease-linked TCR variants. The full study cohort comprised around 23 ankylosing spondylitis patients and 85 to 120 healthy donors. Peripheral blood was sampled, and synovial fluid was also collected from ankylosing spondylitis patients.

The cysteine opens and the phenylalanine closes a CDR3 of 15 amino acids. Just the 45-base CDR3 DNA is kept, in frame starting at base 1. As encoded in the germline V gene, CDR1 is SGHRS while CDR2 is YFSETQ. The germline ends are 8 bases apart after V is trimmed by 1 base and J by 1 base. Overall study results and their limits: A TCR beta motif made up of eight highly homologous amino acid variants appeared to be characteristic of blood from ankylosing spondylitis patients. The disease-linked clones had a CD8+ phenotype and were found at relatively low frequencies in peripheral blood. Some TCR beta motif variants had previously been reported in synovial fluid and blood of reactive arthritis patients, which suggested common disease-initiation mechanisms. Significant enrichment of the disease-linked clones was reported in matched synovial fluid samples from ankylosing spondylitis patients.

Many counts were recorded for this clonotype. The antigen it recognizes is unknown. Base qualities are not at hand, and no much larger clone is one base apart. The sequencing machine was an Illumina HiSeq 2500. Quantitative 5'-RACE with molecular barcodes was the method used to prepare the TCR beta libraries. In the original analysis: To identify disease-linked TCR variants, a new computational method was used, one built on a probabilistic model of VDJ rearrangement. Through fastp at Q25 and MiXCR, TCRdb rebuilt clones from the public reads, retaining in-frame beta chains. Rows are unified per CDR3 protein, each entry keeping the most common DNA and genes. These V and J calls derive from TCRdb rather than the authors' analysis. A total of under 300,000 distinct CDR3 sequences appear in this sample, more than 9% of them only once. The top ten hold less than 3% of the sample.

This sequence was found in a male donor with ankylosing spondylitis or in good health (not recorded which). In this chain, TRBV5-1 is recombined with TRBJ2-2, with the D gene not clear enough to name. Sample: blood, either unsorted or a sorted T cell fraction (not recorded which). The bases are TGCGCCAGCAGCTTGATATCAGGGAACACCGGGGAGCTGTTTTTT. This encodes CASSLISGNTGELFF.